The present entry profiles one T cell receptor beta chain with its context. The data belong to a study of blood T cell repertoires in COVID-19. In the original analysis: From reference gene primer amplification, estimates of nucleated cell counts were derived. The repertoire was sequenced with immunoSEQ multiplex PCR; TCRdb's copy has only in-frame clones and lacks some. That table gives V, J and clone size, and the DNA gave D and trimming. The data contain hundreds of thousands of clones, around 90% of them singletons. Deletions cut 0 bases from V and 8 bases from J, with 8 bases between. Per germline, CDR1 SGHTA and CDR2 FQGNSA. The CDR3 loop spans 14 amino acids.

The chain uses TRBV7-2 and TRBJ1-6, with D possibly matching TRBD1 (5 bases). This TCR was sampled from a woman under 30 with acute COVID-19. The specimen sequenced was PBMCs or T cells enriched from blood (not recorded which). CDR3 bases: TGTGCCAGCAGCTTAGCAGGCAGGGATTCACCCCTCCACTTT. Its protein is CASSLAGRDSPLHF.